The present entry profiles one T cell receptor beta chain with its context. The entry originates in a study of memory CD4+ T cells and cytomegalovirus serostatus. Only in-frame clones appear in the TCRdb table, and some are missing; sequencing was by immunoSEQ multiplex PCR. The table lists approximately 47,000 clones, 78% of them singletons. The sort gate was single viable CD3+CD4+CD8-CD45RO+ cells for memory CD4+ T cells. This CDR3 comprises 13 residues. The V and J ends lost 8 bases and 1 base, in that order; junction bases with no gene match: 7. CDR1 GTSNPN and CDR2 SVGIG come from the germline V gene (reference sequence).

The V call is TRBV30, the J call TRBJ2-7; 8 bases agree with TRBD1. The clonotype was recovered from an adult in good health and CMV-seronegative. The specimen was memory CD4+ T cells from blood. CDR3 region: CARKRQGSYEQYF. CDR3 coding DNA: TGTGCCCGTAAACGACAGGGGTCCTACGAGCAGTACTTC.